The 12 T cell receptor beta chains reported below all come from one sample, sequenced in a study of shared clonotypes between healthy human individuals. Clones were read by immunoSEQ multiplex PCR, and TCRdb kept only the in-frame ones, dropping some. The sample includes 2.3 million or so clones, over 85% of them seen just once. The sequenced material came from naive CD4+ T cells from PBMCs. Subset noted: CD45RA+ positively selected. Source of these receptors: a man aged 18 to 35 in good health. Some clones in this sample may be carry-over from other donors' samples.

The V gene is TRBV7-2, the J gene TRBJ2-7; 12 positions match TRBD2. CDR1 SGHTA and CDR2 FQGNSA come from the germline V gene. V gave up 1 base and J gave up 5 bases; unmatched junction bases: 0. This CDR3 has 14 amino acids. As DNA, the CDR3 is TGTGCCAGCAGCTTAGGGACTAGCGGGAACGAGCAGTACTTC. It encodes CASSLGTSGNEQYF.

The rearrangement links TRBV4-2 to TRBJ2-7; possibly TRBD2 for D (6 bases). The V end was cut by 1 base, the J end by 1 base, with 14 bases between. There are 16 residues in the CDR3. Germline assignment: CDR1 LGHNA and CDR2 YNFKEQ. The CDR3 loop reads CASSQVGGVKSYEQYF. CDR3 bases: TGTGCCAGCAGCCAAGTCGGAGGGGTGAAGTCCTACGAGCAGTACTTC.

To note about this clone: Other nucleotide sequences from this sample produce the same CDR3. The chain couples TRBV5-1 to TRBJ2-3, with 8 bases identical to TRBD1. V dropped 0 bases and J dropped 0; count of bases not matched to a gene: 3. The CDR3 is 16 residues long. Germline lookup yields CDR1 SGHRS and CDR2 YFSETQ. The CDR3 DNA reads TGCGCCAGCAGCTTGGGACAGGGGATTAGCACAGATACGCAGTATTTT. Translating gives CASSLGQGISTDTQYF.

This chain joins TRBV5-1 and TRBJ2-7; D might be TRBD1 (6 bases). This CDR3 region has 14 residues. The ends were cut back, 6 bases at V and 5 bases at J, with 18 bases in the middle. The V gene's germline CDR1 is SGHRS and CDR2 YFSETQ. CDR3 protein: CASTSGQGHNEQYF. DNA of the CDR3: TGCGCCAGCACCTCGGGCCAGGGGCACAACGAGCAGTACTTC. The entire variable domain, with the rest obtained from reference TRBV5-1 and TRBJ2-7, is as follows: KAGVTQTPRYLIKTRGQQVTLSCSPISGHRSVSWYQQTPGQGLQFLFEYFSETQRNKGNFPGRFSGRQFSNSRSEMNVSTLELGDSALYLCASTSGQGHNEQYFGPGTRLTVT.

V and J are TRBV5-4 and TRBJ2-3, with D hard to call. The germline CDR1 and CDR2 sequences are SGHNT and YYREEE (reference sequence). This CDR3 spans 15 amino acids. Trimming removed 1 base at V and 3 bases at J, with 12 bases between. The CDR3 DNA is TGTGCCAGCAGCTTGTTCTCGAGTGGGACAGATACGCAGTATTTT. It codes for CASSLFSSGTDTQYF.

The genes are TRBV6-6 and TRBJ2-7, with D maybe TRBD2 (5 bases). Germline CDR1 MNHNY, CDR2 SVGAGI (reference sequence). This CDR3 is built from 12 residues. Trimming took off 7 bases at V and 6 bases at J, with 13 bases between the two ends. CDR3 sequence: CASTSLRGEQYF. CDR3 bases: TGTGCCAGCACCTCCCTCCGGGGCGAGCAGTACTTC.

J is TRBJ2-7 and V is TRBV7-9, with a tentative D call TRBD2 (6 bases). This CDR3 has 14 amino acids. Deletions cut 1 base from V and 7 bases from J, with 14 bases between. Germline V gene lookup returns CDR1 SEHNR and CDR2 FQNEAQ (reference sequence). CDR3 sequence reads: CASSLGPGVGEQYF. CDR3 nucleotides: TGTGCCAGCAGCTTAGGTCCGGGAGTCGGGGAGCAGTACTTC. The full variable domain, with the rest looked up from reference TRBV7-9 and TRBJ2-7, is DTGVSQNPRHKITKRGQNVTFRCDPISEHNRLYWYRQTLGQGPEFLTYFQNEAQLEKSRLLSDRFSAERPKGSFSTLEIQRTEQGDSAMYLCASSLGPGVGEQYFGPGTRLTVT.

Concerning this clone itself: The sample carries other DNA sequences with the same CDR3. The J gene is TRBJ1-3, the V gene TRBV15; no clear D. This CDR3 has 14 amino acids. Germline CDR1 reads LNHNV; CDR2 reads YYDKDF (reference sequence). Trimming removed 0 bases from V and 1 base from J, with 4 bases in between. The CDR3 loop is CATSRDRSGNTIYF. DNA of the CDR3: TGTGCCACCAGCAGAGATCGATCTGGAAACACCATATATTTT.

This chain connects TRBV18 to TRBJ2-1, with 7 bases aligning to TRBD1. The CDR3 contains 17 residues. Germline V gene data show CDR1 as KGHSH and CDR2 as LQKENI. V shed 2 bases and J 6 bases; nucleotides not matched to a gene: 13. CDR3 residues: CASSPSLGDSVVNEQFF. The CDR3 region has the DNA TGTGCCAGCTCACCATCTTTGGGGGACAGCGTCGTCAATGAGCAGTTCTTC.

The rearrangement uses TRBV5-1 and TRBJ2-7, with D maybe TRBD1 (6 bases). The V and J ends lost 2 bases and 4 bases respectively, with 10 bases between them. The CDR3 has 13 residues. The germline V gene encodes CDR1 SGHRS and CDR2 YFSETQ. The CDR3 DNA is TGCGCCAGCAGCTTTGCAGGGGATTACGAGCAGTACTTC. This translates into CASSFAGDYEQYF.

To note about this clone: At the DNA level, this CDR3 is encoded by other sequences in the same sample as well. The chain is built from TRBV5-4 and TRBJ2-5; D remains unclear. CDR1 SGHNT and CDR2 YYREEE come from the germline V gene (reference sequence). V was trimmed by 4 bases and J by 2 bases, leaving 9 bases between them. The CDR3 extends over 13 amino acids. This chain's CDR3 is CASSPDSQETQYF. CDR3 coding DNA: TGTGCCAGCAGCCCAGACTCACAAGAGACCCAGTACTTC.

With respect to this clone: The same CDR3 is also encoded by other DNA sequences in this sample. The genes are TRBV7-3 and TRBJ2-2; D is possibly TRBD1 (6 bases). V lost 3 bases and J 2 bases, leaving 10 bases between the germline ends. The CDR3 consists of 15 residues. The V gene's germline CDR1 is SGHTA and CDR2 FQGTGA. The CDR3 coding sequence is TGTGCCAGCAGCTTGACCGGGACAAACACCGGGGAGCTGTTTTTT. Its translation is CASSLTGTNTGELFF.